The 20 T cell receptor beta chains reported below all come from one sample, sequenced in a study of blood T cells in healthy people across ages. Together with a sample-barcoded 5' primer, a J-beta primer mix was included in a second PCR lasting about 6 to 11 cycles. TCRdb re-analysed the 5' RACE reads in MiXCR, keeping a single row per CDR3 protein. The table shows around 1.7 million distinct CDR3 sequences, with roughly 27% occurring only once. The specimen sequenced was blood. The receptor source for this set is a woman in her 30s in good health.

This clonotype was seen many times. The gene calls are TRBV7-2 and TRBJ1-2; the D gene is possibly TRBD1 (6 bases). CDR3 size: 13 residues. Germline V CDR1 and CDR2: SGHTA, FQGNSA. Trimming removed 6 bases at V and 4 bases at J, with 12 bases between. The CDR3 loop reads CASRPQGTYGYTF. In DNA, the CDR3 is TGTGCCAGCAGACCACAGGGAACCTATGGCTACACCTTC.

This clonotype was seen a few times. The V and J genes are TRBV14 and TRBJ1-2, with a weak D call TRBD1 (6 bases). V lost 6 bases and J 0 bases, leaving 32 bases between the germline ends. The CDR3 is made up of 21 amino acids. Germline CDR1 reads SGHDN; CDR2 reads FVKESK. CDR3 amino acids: CASRPDPTCEARRGANYGYTF. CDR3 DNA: TGTGCCAGCAGGCCTGATCCAACCTGTGAGGCCCGAAGGGGGGCTAACTATGGCTACACCTTC.

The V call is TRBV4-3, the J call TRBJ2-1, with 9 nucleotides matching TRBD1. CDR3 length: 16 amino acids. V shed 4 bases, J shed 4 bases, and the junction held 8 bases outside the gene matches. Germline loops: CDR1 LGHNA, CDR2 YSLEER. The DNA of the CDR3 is TGCGCCAGCAGCCGATTGGCCGGACAGGGGTACAATGAGCAGTTCTTC. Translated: CASSRLAGQGYNEQFF.

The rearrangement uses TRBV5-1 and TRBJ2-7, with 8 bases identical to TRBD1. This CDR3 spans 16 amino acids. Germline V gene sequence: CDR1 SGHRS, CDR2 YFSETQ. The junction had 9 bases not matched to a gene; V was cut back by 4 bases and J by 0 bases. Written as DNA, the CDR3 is TGCGCCAGCAGCCGCGGACAGGGTGCAACCTCCTACGAGCAGTACTTC. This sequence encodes CASSRGQGATSYEQYF.

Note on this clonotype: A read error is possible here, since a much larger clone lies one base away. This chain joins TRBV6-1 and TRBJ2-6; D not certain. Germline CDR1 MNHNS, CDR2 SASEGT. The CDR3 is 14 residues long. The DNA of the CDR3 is TGTGCCAGCAGTACCCGTTCTGGGACCAACGTCCTGACTTTC. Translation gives CASSTRSGTNVLTF.

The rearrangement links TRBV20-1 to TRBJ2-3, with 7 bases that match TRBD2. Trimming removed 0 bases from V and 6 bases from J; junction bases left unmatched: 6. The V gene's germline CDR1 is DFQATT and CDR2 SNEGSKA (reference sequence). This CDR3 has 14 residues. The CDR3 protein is CSARELAVMDTQYF. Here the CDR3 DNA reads TGCAGTGCTAGAGAGCTAGCGGTGATGGATACGCAGTATTTT.

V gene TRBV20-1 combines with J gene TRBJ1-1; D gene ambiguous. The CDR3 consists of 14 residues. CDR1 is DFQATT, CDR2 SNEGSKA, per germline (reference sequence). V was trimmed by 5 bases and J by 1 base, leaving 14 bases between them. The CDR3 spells CSARQGQTNTEAFF. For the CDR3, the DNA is TGCAGTGCTCGCCAAGGCCAAACGAACACTGAAGCTTTCTTT.

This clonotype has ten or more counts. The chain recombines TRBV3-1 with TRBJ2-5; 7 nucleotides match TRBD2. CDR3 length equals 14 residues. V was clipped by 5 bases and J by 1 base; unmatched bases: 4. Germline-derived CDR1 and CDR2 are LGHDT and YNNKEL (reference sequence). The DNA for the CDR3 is TGTGCCAGCAGCTTGAGCGGGGTCCAAGAGACCCAGTACTTC. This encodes CASSLSGVQETQYF.

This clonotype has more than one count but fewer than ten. The CDR3 DNA is TGCGCCAGCAGCCAAGATGCCAGCTACTCCTACGAGCAGTACTTC. Protein product: CASSQDASYSYEQYF. The chain has TRBV4-1 and TRBJ2-7; D unclear. This CDR3 contains 15 residues. V gave up 0 bases and J gave up 0 bases, with 9 bases separating them. Germline lookup yields CDR1 MGHRA and CDR2 YSYEKL.

This CDR3 reads CASSEGLGTDTQYF. CDR3 DNA sequence: TGTGCCAGCAGTGAAGGGCTTGGCACAGATACGCAGTATTTT. The chain links TRBV2 to TRBJ2-3; D uncertain. Deletions cut 1 base from V and 1 base from J, with 6 bases between. Germline V gene sequence: CDR1 SNHLY, CDR2 FYNNEI. This CDR3 has 14 amino acids.

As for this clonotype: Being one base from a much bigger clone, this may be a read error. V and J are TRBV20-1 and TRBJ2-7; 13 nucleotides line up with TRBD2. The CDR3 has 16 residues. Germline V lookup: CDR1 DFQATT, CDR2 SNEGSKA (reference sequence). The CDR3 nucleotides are TGCAATGTCCCGGGACTAGCGGGACGGGTCTCCTACGAGCAGTACTTC. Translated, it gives CNVPGLAGRVSYEQYF.

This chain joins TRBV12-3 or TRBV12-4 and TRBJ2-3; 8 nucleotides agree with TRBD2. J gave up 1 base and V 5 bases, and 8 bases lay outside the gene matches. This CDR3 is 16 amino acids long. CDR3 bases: TGTGCCAGCAGTCCCTCCGGGACTAGAGGCACAGATACGCAGTATTTT. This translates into CASSPSGTRGTDTQYF.

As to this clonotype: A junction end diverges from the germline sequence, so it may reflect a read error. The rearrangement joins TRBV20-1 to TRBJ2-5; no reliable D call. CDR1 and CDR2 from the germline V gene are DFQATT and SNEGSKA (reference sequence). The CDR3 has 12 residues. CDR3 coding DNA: TGCAGTGCTCGGACGGGCCAAGAGACCCAGGACTTC. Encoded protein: CSARTGQETQDF.

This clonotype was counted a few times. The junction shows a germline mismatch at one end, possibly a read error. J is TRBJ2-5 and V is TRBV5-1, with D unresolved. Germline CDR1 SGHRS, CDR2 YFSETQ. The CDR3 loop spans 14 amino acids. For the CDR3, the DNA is TGCTCCAGCAGCTTGGTAGTCCAGAAAGAGACCCAGTACTTC. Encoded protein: CSSSLVVQKETQYF.

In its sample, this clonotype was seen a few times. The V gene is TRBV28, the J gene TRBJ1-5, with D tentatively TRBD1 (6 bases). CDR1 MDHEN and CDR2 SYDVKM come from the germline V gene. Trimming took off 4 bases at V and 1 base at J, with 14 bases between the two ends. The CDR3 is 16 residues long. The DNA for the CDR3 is TGTGCCAGCAGTTCCCAGGGGAGGCAAAGCAATCAGCCCCAGCATTTT. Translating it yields CASSSQGRQSNQPQHF.

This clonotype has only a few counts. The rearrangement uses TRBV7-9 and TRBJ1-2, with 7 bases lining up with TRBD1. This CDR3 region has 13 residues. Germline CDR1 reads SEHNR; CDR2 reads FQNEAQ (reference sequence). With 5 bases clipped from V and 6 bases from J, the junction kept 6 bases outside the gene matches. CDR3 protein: CASSPGTENGYTF. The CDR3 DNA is TGTGCCAGCAGCCCCGGGACAGAGAATGGCTACACCTTC.

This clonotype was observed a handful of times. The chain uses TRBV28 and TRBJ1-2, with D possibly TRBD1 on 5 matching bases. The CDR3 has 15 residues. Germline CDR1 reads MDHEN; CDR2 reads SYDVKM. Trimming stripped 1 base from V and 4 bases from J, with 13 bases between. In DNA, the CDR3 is TGTGCCAGCAGTTTATTTGTGAGACAGCCCTATGGCTACACCTTC. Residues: CASSLFVRQPYGYTF.

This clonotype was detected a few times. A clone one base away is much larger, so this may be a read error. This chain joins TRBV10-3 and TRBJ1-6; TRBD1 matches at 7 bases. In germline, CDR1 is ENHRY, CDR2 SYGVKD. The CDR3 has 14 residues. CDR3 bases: TGTGCCATCAGCGGGGACAGACAATCCTTCCCCCCCCACTTT. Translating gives CAISGDRQSFPPHF.

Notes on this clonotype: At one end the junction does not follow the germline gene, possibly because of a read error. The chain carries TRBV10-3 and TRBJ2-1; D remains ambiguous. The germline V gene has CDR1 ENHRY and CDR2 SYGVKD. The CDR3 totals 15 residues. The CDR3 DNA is TGTGCCATCAGTGAGTCGACGGGCATTTACAATGAGCGGTTCTTC. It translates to CAISESTGIYNERFF.

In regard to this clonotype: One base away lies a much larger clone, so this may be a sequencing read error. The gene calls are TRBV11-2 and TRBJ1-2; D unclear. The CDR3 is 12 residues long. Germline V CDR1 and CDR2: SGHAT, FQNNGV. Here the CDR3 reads CANSSGLEGYTF. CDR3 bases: TGTGCCAACAGCTCCGGACTGGAGGGCTACACCTTC.